This T cell receptor beta chain emerged from a study of beta chain features in type 1 diabetes. This CDR3 region has 14 residues. From germline, CDR1 is SGHTA and CDR2 FQGNSA. J gave up 7 bases and V 6 bases, and 9 bases lay outside the gene matches. Notes on the study in general: VDJ junctions from type 1 diabetes patients carried fewer insertions and larger deletions.

Comment on this clone: Its antigen remains unidentified.

Reverse transcription of all isolated RNA meant that expressed TCRB transcripts were sequenced. Sequenced by immunoSEQ multiplex PCR; TCRdb stores in-frame clones only, minus some. The data hold roughly 310,000 clones, with approximately 10% observed a single time. Central memory, naive, regulatory and stem cell-like memory CD4+ cells were sorted by CD45RO/CCR7/CD25/CD127/CD95/CD27. Specimen: naive CD4+ T cells from blood. The sequence was obtained from a woman aged 25 to 39 in good health. The chain carries TRBV7-2 and TRBJ2-1; TRBD1 matches at 7 bases. The CDR3 loop is CASSKPGQLNEQFF. The CDR3 bases are TGTGCCAGCAGTAAACCGGGACAGTTAAATGAGCAGTTCTTC. Full variable domain (rest looked up from reference TRBV7-2 and TRBJ2-1): GAGVSQSPSNKVTEKGKDVELRCDPISGHTALYWYRQSLGQGLEFLIYFQGNSAPDKSGLPSDRFSAERTGGSVSTLTIQRTQQEDSAVYLCASSKPGQLNEQFFGPGTRLTVL.